This TCR beta chain derives from a study of cytomegalovirus exposure and HLA in healthy donors. Study-wide findings and caveats: Published work reported that the classifier diagnosed cytomegalovirus status with high specificity and sensitivity. On later analysis, the bulk of CMV-associated TCR beta chains appeared to be HLA-restricted. Reportedly, fewer N-insertions than the roughly 700-donor mean appeared in an Asian-associated ancestry cluster in a later analysis.

The donors, nominally healthy at sampling, likely had unrecorded immune exposures. This clone was observed once. The antigen is not known. Trimming pared 7 bases from V and 4 bases from J, leaving 20 bases between. The CDR3 extends over 15 amino acids. The V gene's germline CDR1 is MDHEN and CDR2 SYDVKM. The PCR contained 60 Vbeta and 13 Jbeta primers. Produced via immunoSEQ multiplex PCR; TCRdb's table is partial and in-frame only. The repertoire holds over 90,000 clones, with almost 80% as singletons. Sequenced: PBMCs. The clonotype was recovered from a man between 45 and 60 years old in good health and CMV-seropositive. J is TRBJ2-7 and V is TRBV28, with a weak D call TRBD2 (6 bases). The CDR3 coding sequence is TGTGCCAGCACCGCTCCGGGGGAATCTCGGTACGAGCAGTACTTC. Amino acid sequence: CASTAPGESRYEQYF.